Following are 29 T cell receptor beta chains from one sample sequenced in a study of shared clonotypes between healthy human individuals. The method was immunoSEQ multiplex PCR; TCRdb's version includes in-frame clones alone and lacks a portion of them. Of about 1.5 million clones in the sample, 95% to 99% were seen once. Sequencing input: naive CD4+ T cells sorted from blood. Sample subset: CD45RA+ positively selected. These receptors all come from a man younger than 45 in good health.

CDR3 amino acids: CASSLTGFGETQYF. CDR3 sequence (DNA): TGTGCCAGCAGTCTTACGGGGTTCGGGGAGACCCAGTACTTC. This rearrangement joins TRBV28 to TRBJ2-5; a weak D match, TRBD2 (5 bases). Germline V CDR1 and CDR2: MDHEN, SYDVKM. This CDR3 has 14 amino acids. Trimming removed 5 bases at V and 5 bases at J, with 15 bases between.

This chain links TRBV13 with TRBJ2-7, with D unclear. This CDR3 comprises 12 residues. Germline CDR1 and CDR2: PRHDT and FYEKMQ (reference sequence). The V end lost 7 bases, the J end lost 3 bases, and 10 bases lay between the germline ends. The CDR3 DNA follows: TGTGCCAGCACCCTGAGTGGCTACGAGCAGTACTTC. Translating gives CASTLSGYEQYF.

This clone was seen once. Distinct nucleotide sequences in the sample also encode this CDR3. The chain is built from TRBV9 and TRBJ2-7; a possible D gene is TRBD1 (6 bases). V dropped 0 bases and J dropped 2 bases, with 9 bases sitting between them. Germline CDR1 reads SGDLS; CDR2 reads YYNGEE. CDR3 size: 14 residues. The CDR3 loop reads CASSVGGTTYEQYF. CDR3 nucleotides: TGTGCCAGCAGCGTAGGGGGGACAACCTACGAGCAGTACTTC.

The gene calls are TRBV15 and TRBJ2-1; D not resolved. This CDR3 comprises 16 residues. Trimming left V 0 bases short and J 4 bases short, with 13 bases between. CDR1 and CDR2 (germline): LNHNV, YYDKDF (reference sequence). The CDR3 DNA is TGTGCCACCAGCAGAGATATACGGGTCGTGTACAATGAGCAGTTCTTC. This gives the protein CATSRDIRVVYNEQFF.

DNA of the CDR3: TGCGCCAGCAGTGCGGCCAAAGCCTATGGCTACACCTTC. Its protein is CASSAAKAYGYTF. The rearrangement uses TRBV10-2 and TRBJ1-2, with D uncertain. There are 13 residues in the CDR3. Germline assignment: CDR1 WSHSY and CDR2 SAAADI. Trimming pared 4 bases from V and 4 bases from J, leaving 10 bases between.

The V call is TRBV21-1, the J call TRBJ2-7. TRBV21-1 is assigned pseudogene status. The CDR3 extends over 15 amino acids. CDR3 coding DNA: TGTGCCAGCAGCAAACGGTCAGGGAGAATCTACGAGCAGTACTTC. Translating it yields CASSKRSGRIYEQYF.

The J gene is TRBJ2-1, the V gene TRBV4-2; 11 bases agree with TRBD2. V lost 0 bases to trimming and J lost 8 bases; unmatched junction nucleotides: 9. This CDR3 is built from 17 residues. Looked up from germline, CDR1 is LGHNA and CDR2 is YNFKEQ. CDR3 DNA: TGTGCCAGCAGCCAAGAGGCCGTACTAGCGGGAGTTCATGAGCAGTTCTTC. It specifies CASSQEAVLAGVHEQFF.

CDR3 residues: CASSFPGFDYGYTF. For the CDR3, the DNA is TGTGCCAGCAGTTTCCCAGGGTTTGACTATGGCTACACCTTC. This chain links TRBV28 with TRBJ1-2, with D possibly matching TRBD1 (5 bases). V shed 3 bases and J shed 3 bases, with 11 bases lying between them. The CDR3 length is 14 residues. Germline V gives CDR1 MDHEN, CDR2 SYDVKM.

This clone was seen just once. The J gene is TRBJ2-1, the V gene TRBV28; D may be TRBD1 or TRBD2 (5 bases each). CDR3 length: 17 residues. Between the trimmed V and J ends, which lost 7 bases and 5 bases, there was a span of 24 bases. Germline-derived CDR1 and CDR2 are MDHEN and SYDVKM. In DNA form, the CDR3 reads TGTGCCAGCAATTCTTGGGGCTCGGGGCTTGCGGACAATGAGCAGTTCTTC. Translation: CASNSWGSGLADNEQFF.

The chain employs TRBV10-3 and TRBJ1-5; D gene uncertain. The CDR3 has 12 residues. V dropped 1 base and J dropped 5 bases, with 3 bases sitting between them. Germline lookup yields CDR1 ENHRY and CDR2 SYGVKD. The CDR3 DNA is TGTGCCATCAGTGAGTTGGATCAGCCCCAGCATTTT. Its translation is CAISELDQPQHF.

This chain links TRBV4-3 with TRBJ1-1; 10 nucleotides agree with TRBD1. This CDR3 contains 14 residues. Germline assignment: CDR1 LGHNA and CDR2 YSLEER. J lost 10 bases, V lost 2 bases, and 7 bases had no gene match. CDR3 sequence: CASSQQPDRGGAFF. The CDR3 DNA follows: TGCGCCAGCAGCCAACAGCCGGACAGGGGGGGAGCTTTCTTT.

This chain links TRBV14 with TRBJ2-5; D is unclear. The CDR3 spans 12 residues. The V end was cut by 4 bases, the J end by 2 bases, with 5 bases between. Germline values: CDR1 SGHDN, CDR2 FVKESK. The DNA of the CDR3 is TGTGCCAGCAGCCCCATACAAGAGACCCAGTACTTC. Residues: CASSPIQETQYF.

This chain joins TRBV7-2 and TRBJ2-4, with TRBD1 matching 9 bases. V shed 2 bases, J shed 0 bases, and the junction held 11 bases outside the gene matches. Germline assignment: CDR1 SGHTA and CDR2 FQGNSA. The CDR3 loop spans 19 amino acids. Here the CDR3 DNA reads TGTGCCAGCAGCTTACCGACACAGGGGGCCCCTATAGCCAAAAACATTCAGTACTTC. This codes for CASSLPTQGAPIAKNIQYF.

This chain connects TRBV18 to TRBJ2-7; D could derive from TRBD1 or TRBD2 (5 bases each). With 4 bases removed from V and 6 bases from J, the gap between germline ends came to 19 bases. Germline V gives CDR1 KGHSH, CDR2 LQKENI. This CDR3 is built from 15 residues. Here the CDR3 reads CASSQSEGLFSEQYF. The DNA for the CDR3 is TGTGCCAGCTCACAGTCCGAGGGGTTATTCTCCGAGCAGTACTTC.

The CDR3 spells CASSERAAMDYGYTF. CDR3 DNA sequence: TGTGCCAGCAGTGAAAGGGCGGCCATGGACTATGGCTACACCTTC. The chain links TRBV2 to TRBJ1-2; D is uncertain. CDR1 and CDR2 from the germline V gene are SNHLY and FYNNEI. Trimming cost V 2 bases and J 3 bases, with 13 bases left between them. CDR3 length equals 15 residues. Combining the CDR3 with reference TRBV2 and TRBJ1-2 gives the whole variable domain EPEVTQTPSHQVTQMGQEVILRCVPISNHLYFYWYRQILGQKVEFLVSFYNNEISEKSEIFDDQFSVERPDGSNFTLKIRSTKLEDSAMYFCASSERAAMDYGYTFGSGTRLTVV.

The chain couples TRBV2 to TRBJ2-7; 13 bases line up with TRBD2. The CDR3 loop spans 16 amino acids. Germline trimming cut 6 bases from V and 3 bases from J; bases unmatched to any gene: 8. Germline V gene lookup returns CDR1 SNHLY and CDR2 FYNNEI. The DNA for the CDR3 is TGTGCCAGCAGCGACCTGACTAGCGGGAGGCACTACGAGCAGTACTTC. This sequence encodes CASSDLTSGRHYEQYF.

This clone was observed a single time. In the same sample, other DNA sequences code for this CDR3. This chain joins TRBV9 and TRBJ1-1, with D unresolved. The V end lost 0 bases, the J end lost 1 base, and 10 bases lay between the germline ends. This CDR3 contains 15 residues. The germline CDR1 and CDR2 sequences are SGDLS and YYNGEE. CDR3 loop: CASSVGLTANTEAFF. In DNA form, the CDR3 reads TGTGCCAGCAGCGTAGGCTTAACTGCGAACACTGAAGCTTTCTTT.

Here the CDR3 DNA reads TGTGCCAGCAGTGTAAAGGGGGCTGGTGAGCAGTACTTC. Translated: CASSVKGAGEQYF. The chain links TRBV6-1 to TRBJ2-7; 7 positions match TRBD1. V shed 4 bases, J shed 7 bases, and the junction held 7 bases outside the gene matches. This CDR3 region has 13 residues. The germline V gene encodes CDR1 MNHNS and CDR2 SASEGT.

V gene TRBV9 combines with J gene TRBJ2-5; TRBD2 agrees at 10 bases. The CDR3 runs to 17 residues. J was trimmed by 5 bases and V by 0 bases; bases with no gene match: 10. Per germline, CDR1 SGDLS and CDR2 YYNGEE. CDR3 in DNA: TGTGCCAGCAGCGTAGGTCCGAGCGGGAGGGCTCAGGAGACCCAGTACTTC. Its protein product is CASSVGPSGRAQETQYF.

The V call is TRBV6-5, the J call TRBJ2-7; D is undetermined. The CDR3 extends over 14 amino acids. Trimming pared 2 bases from V and 3 bases from J, leaving 11 bases between. Germline values: CDR1 MNHEY, CDR2 SVGAGI. The CDR3 region is CASSYLRTHYEQYF. The DNA of the CDR3 is TGTGCCAGCAGTTACCTTAGGACCCACTACGAGCAGTACTTC.

The chain employs TRBV5-4 and TRBJ2-7; D is possibly TRBD1 or TRBD2 (6 bases each). Germline V gene sequence: CDR1 SGHNT, CDR2 YYREEE (reference sequence). The V and J ends lost 4 bases and 2 bases respectively, with 19 bases between them. The CDR3 has 16 amino acids. The CDR3 reads CASSAVGGSLTYEQYF. The CDR3 region has the DNA TGTGCCAGCAGCGCGGTAGGGGGGAGCCTAACCTACGAGCAGTACTTC.

The chain joins TRBV7-8 to TRBJ1-1; D not resolved. The germline V gene encodes CDR1 SGHVS and CDR2 FQNEAQ. The germline V and J ends were trimmed by 3 bases and 6 bases, with 14 bases remaining between them. The CDR3 contains 14 residues. The CDR3 DNA reads TGTGCCAGCAGCTTCAACTTGCGAAGGGCTGAAGCTTTCTTT. Translated, it gives CASSFNLRRAEAFF.

The chain joins TRBV18 to TRBJ2-3; tentatively, D is TRBD1 (6 bases). The CDR3 length is 19 residues. The germline V gene encodes CDR1 KGHSH and CDR2 LQKENI. V was pared by 0 bases and J by 3 bases, with 22 bases between. CDR3 sequence (DNA): TGTGCCAGCTCACCACCTCGTGGAACCGGGACACACTGGACAGATACGCAGTATTTT. Amino acids: CASSPPRGTGTHWTDTQYF.

The V and J genes are TRBV5-5 and TRBJ2-7, with 7 bases aligning to TRBD1. Looked up from germline, CDR1 is SGHKS and CDR2 is YYEKEE (reference sequence). V was pared by 4 bases and J by 3 bases, with 7 bases of the junction left unmatched. The CDR3 has 14 amino acids. The CDR3 nucleotides are TGTGCCAGCAGCCGAACGACAGGGCTCTACGAGCAGTACTTC. This translates into CASSRTTGLYEQYF.

The chain employs TRBV28 and TRBJ1-5; tentatively, D is TRBD1 (6 bases). CDR1 and CDR2 (germline): MDHEN, SYDVKM. Trimming stripped 8 bases from V and 0 bases from J, with 20 bases between. The CDR3 totals 17 residues. The CDR3 sequence: CASGRGLARVSNQPQHF. CDR3 DNA: TGTGCCAGCGGTAGGGGGTTAGCACGGGTTAGCAATCAGCCCCAGCATTTT.

The rearrangement uses TRBV5-6 and TRBJ2-3; 7 nucleotides agree with TRBD1. Per the germline V gene, CDR1 is SGHDT and CDR2 is YYEEEE. The CDR3 totals 15 residues. Trimming at V came to 2 bases and at J to 2 bases, leaving 5 bases not matched to a gene. Written as DNA, the CDR3 is TGTGCCAGCAGCTTTGAGACAGGGTACACAGATACGCAGTATTTT. It is translated as CASSFETGYTDTQYF.

J is TRBJ1-2 and V is TRBV6-5, with no clear D. This CDR3 contains 14 residues. The V end lost 4 bases, the J end lost 3 bases, and 12 bases lay between the germline ends. Germline CDR1 is MNHEY and CDR2 is SVGAGI. As DNA, the CDR3 is TGTGCCAGCAGTTTTTCGCCGAGGGACTATGGCTACACCTTC. It codes for CASSFSPRDYGYTF.

The chain joins TRBV5-4 to TRBJ2-2, with TRBD2 matching 10 bases. With 1 base clipped from V and 4 bases from J, the junction kept 1 base outside the gene matches. Germline values: CDR1 SGHNT, CDR2 YYREEE (reference sequence). CDR3 length: 15 residues. The CDR3 nucleotides read TGTGCCAGCAGCTTGCTAGCGGGAGTCACCGGGGAGCTGTTTTTT. Its protein is CASSLLAGVTGELFF.

This rearrangement joins TRBV7-8 to TRBJ2-5; D uncertain. The V gene lost 5 bases and the J gene lost 2 bases, with 12 bases spanning the gap. The CDR3 has 14 residues. In germline, CDR1 is SGHVS, CDR2 FQNEAQ. In DNA form, the CDR3 reads TGTGCCAGCAGCCGACGGTGGAGTCAAGAGACCCAGTACTTC. Encoded protein: CASSRRWSQETQYF.